The following is a TCR beta chain sequence with its context. Its antigen is unknown. Per-base qualities were not stored, and no clone one base away is much larger. Other DNA sequences in this sample translate to the same CDR3. TCR CDR3 regions were amplified from genomic DNA by multiplex PCR using the deep immunoSEQ assay. For each cell subset, the extracted genomic DNA was distributed evenly across all wells of several immunoSEQ 96-well plates, and each plate served as one replicate. For sorted subsets, about 200 ng genomic DNA, equal to approximately 30,000 T cell genomes, was loaded into each replicate PCR. Purified libraries were measured with a Qubit 3.0 fluorometer, size-checked on a Bioanalyzer 2100, and measured again with the KAPA Library Quantification kit. Every immunoSEQ 96-well plate was sequenced on a separate single-read 150-cycle Illumina NextSeq 550 flow cell. Per the source publication's procedure: The immunoSEQ output contained only junctional sequences without quality scores, so filtering could not match that applied to full-length reads. To assign V/J genes and CDR3, sequences were annotated against IMGT germline references using PyIR, a Python wrapper for IgBLAST v1.9. Reads were filtered out if the reads had weak V/J assignments (E-value above 1e-6), no CDR3, stop codons, out-of-frame junctions, or ambiguous translated residues. V3J clonotypes were defined as sequences sharing an identical inferred V gene, J gene, and CDR3 amino acid sequence. Percentage overlap between repertoires was computed as shared unique clonotypes divided by the size of the smaller repertoire. Three approaches were used to assess repertoire richness: RTK rarefaction, the Chao1 estimator, and Recon v2.1 estimates of unobserved clonotypes. Generation probabilities for all TCRbeta clonotypes obtained by the gDNA method from a handful of donors were computed using OLGA. Sourced from immuneACCESS, this table was stored by TCRdb with only in-frame sequences that have V and J called. A share of the clones is absent; for the studies checked, an unresolved V gene accounts for under half, and the remainder has no known explanation. The V and J calls and clone size come from that table; D and trimming were worked out from the DNA. The sample profile shows 2 million to 2.5 million clones; roughly 95% of them were found once. About 0.13% of the sample is in the top ten clones.

This entry belongs to a study of shared clonotypes between healthy human individuals (TCRdb year 2020). About the investigation overall: The cohort included a few men and two women between 18 and 49 years of age. Per donor, three plates each were used for CD4 naive and CD4 memory, two for CD8 naive, and one for CD8 memory. To estimate repertoire size and how much clonotypes are shared between individuals, the study performed deep sequencing of blood TCR repertoires from a few healthy adults. Per donor, leukapheresis produced somewhere between about 0.94 and 9.5 billion PBMCs. To increase sequencing depth and limit assay-specific biases, TCR repertoire library preparation and sequencing were carried out by different laboratories using diverse techniques. Paper-wide results and their limitations: Clonotypes shared by all four sorted-subset donors showed higher generation probabilities than non-shared clonotypes. Rarefaction of sorted-subset datasets indicated incomplete sequencing despite the large sequencing depth. Pairwise subsampling led to the expectation that sequencing depth would affect the degree of clonotype sharing among donors. Because the study included a small number of donors, the genetic and exposure-history diversity represented was limited. Only blood was sampled, and tissue TCR repertoires likely differ from those in blood. When several donors were compared, the shared fraction of clonotypes was about 5% for naive CD4, less than 4% for naive CD8, 2% to 2.5% for memory CD4, and 0.3% to 0.5% for memory CD8. Larger estimated clonotype richness was generally found for naive subsets than for memory subsets.

Donors were healthy HIV-negative adults with no recently reported acute infections or vaccinations. Every donor was a Caucasian adult living in Nashville, Tennessee, USA. CD4+ T cells were enriched by magnetic negative selection; naive cells were then positively selected on CD45RA, and the negative fraction formed the memory subset. Blood was collected by leukapheresis, and PBMCs were isolated by Ficoll-Histopaque density gradient centrifugation and then cryopreserved in liquid nitrogen vapor phase. Purity and quantity of every magnetically sorted T cell population were checked by analytical flow cytometry. Genomic DNA was isolated from each sorted fraction and quantified by UV absorbance on a Nanodrop 2000c. Sequencing used naive CD4+ T cells sorted from blood. The sample's cell subset or site label is to be understood as: CD45RA+ positively selected. The clonotype comes from a man between 18 and 29 years old in good health.

CDR3 reads: CASSLGGNSYNSPLHF. The DNA sequence reads TGTGCCAGCAGCTTGGGGGGGAACTCCTATAATTCACCCCTCCACTTT. This chain is built from TRBV5-4 and TRBJ1-6, with TRBD1 tentatively as D gene (5 bases match). From cysteine to phenylalanine, the CDR3 is 16 amino acids long. The DNA shown is the 48-base CDR3, in frame from base 1. V sheds 0 bases and J sheds 0 bases, leaving 7 bases between their ends. The CDR1 and CDR2 encoded by the germline V gene (reference sequence) are SGHNT and YYREEE. Full variable domain (CDR3 extended with the reference TRBV5-4 and TRBJ1-6 proteins): ETGVTQSPTHLIKTRGQQVTLRCSSQSGHNTVSWYQQALGQGPQFIFQYYREEENGRGNFPPRFSGLQFPNYSSELNVNALELDDSALYLCASSLGGNSYNSPLHFGNGTRLTVT.